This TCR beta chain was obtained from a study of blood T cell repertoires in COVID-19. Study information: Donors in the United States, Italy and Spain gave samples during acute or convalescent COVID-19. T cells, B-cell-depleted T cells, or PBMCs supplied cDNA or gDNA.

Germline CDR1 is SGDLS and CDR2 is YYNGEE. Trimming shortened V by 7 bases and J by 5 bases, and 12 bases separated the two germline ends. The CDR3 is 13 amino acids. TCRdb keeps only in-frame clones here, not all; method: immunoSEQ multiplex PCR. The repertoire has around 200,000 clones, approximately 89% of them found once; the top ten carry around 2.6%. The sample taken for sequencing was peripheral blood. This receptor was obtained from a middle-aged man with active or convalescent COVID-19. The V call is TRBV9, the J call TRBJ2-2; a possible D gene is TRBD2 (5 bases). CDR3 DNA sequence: TGTGCCAGCGGAGGCGCAGCAACCGGGGAGCTGTTTTTT. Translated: CASGGAATGELFF.